This T cell receptor beta chain appears in the sequencing data of a study of blood T cell repertoires in COVID-19. For the study at large: The analysed material was cDNA or gDNA that came from T cells, B-cell-depleted T cells, or PBMCs.

The CDR3 totals 16 residues. Germline CDR1 MDHEN, CDR2 SYDVKM. J gave up 8 bases and V 2 bases, and 13 bases lay outside the gene matches. Original analysis: Estimates of nucleated cell counts were drawn from the amplification of reference gene primers. Using immunoSEQ multiplex PCR, the repertoire was profiled, and TCRdb retains in-frame clones only, with some absent. D and trimming were read from the DNA, whereas the V and J calls and clone size are those reported in that table. The sample records about 80,000 clones, roughly 84% being singletons. The receptor was isolated from a man aged 45 to 65 with acute or convalescent COVID-19. The V gene is TRBV28, the J gene TRBJ1-2, with 8 bases lining up with TRBD1. The sequencing input was peripheral blood. In DNA form, the CDR3 reads TGTGCCAGCAGTTTACCCCGGACAGGGCCGGGCAGGGGCTACACCTTC. Residues: CASSLPRTGPGRGYTF.